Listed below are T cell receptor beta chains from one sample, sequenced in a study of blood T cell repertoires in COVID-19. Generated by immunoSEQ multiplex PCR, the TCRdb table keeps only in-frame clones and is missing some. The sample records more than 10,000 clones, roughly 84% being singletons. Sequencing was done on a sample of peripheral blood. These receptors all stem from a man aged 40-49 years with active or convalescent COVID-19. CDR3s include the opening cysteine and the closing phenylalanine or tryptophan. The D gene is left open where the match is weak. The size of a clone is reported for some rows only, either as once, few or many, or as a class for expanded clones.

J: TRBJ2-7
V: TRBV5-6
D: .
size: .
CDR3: CASSFQAGPGDEQYF
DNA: TGTGCCAGCAGCTTCCAAGCGGGGCCAGGGGACGAGCAGTACTTC

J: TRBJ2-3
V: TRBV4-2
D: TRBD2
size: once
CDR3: CASSLRGEASGRTDTQYF
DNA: TGTGCCAGCAGCCTCCGAGGAGAGGCTAGCGGGAGGACAGATACGCAGTATTTT

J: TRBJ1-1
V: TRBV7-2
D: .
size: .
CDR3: CASSPGQNTEAFF
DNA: TGTGCCAGCAGTCCGGGACAGAACACTGAAGCTTTCTTT

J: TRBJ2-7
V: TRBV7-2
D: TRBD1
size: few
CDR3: CASSLLGQQASEQYF
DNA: TGTGCCAGCAGCCTGCTGGGACAGCAAGCCTCCGAGCAGTACTTC

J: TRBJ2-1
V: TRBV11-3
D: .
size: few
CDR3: CASSTVDGSSYNEQFF
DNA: TGTGCCAGCAGCACCGTCGACGGGAGCTCCTACAATGAGCAGTTCTTC

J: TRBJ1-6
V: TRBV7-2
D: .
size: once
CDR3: CASSLAGGAFSPLHF
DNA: TGTGCCAGCAGCTTAGCAGGGGGGGCTTTTTCACCCCTCCACTTT

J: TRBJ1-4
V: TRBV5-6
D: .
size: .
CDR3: CASSSKGLRNEKLFF
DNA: TGTGCCAGCAGCTCAAAGGGGTTACGGAATGAAAAACTGTTTTTT

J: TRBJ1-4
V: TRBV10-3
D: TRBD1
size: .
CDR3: CAISEGQEATNEKLFF
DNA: TGTGCCATCAGTGAGGGACAGGAGGCAACTAATGAAAAACTGTTTTTT

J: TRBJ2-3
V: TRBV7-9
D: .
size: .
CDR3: CASSLESGFSTDTQYF
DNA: TGTGCCAGCAGCTTAGAAAGCGGTTTTAGCACAGATACGCAGTATTTT

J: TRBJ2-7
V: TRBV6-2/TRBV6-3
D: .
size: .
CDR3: CASSYSRQAPYEQYF
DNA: TGTGCCAGCAGTTACTCACGACAGGCCCCCTACGAGCAGTACTTC

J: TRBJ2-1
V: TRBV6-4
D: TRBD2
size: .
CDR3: CASSGVHGREAPYNEQFF
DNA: TGTGCCAGCAGTGGAGTACATGGGCGGGAGGCCCCCTACAATGAGCAGTTCTTC

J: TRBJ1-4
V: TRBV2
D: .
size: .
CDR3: CASSRANEKLFF
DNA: TGTGCCAGCAGTCGGGCTAATGAAAAACTGTTTTTT

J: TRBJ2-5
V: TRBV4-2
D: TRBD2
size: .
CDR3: CASSQDGAGGLGTQYF
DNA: TGTGCCAGCAGCCAAGACGGAGCGGGGGGGCTGGGGACCCAGTACTTC

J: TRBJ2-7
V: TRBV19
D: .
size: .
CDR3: CAASEGAAPSQYF
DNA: TGTGCTGCGTCTGAGGGAGCAGCCCCCTCCCAGTACTTC

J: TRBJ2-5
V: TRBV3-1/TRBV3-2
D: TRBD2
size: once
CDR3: CASSQGLAGAGAQYF
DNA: TGTGCCAGCAGCCAAGGACTAGCGGGGGCCGGGGCCCAGTACTTC

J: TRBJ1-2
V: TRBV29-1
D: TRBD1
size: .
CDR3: CSVAPGTGYGYTF
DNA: TGCAGCGTGGCCCCGGGGACAGGGTATGGCTACACCTTC

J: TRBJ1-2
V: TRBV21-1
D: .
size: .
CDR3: CASSNESGTEGKGGYTF
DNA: TGTGCCAGCAGCAATGAAAGTGGGACGGAGGGTAAAGGGGGCTACACCTTC

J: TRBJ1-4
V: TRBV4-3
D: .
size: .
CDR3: CASSQDRQEKLFF
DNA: TGCGCCAGCAGCCAAGACCGACAAGAAAAACTGTTTTTT

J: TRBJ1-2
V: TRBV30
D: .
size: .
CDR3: CAWSVLGRGLGYTF
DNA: TGTGCCTGGAGTGTACTAGGACGAGGGCTCGGCTACACCTTC

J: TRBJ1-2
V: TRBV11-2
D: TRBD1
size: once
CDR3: CASSLAGGRYGYTF
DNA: TGTGCCAGCAGCTTAGCAGGGGGCAGATATGGCTACACCTTC

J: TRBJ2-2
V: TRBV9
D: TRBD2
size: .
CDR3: CASSVGLADGTGELFF
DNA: TGTGCCAGCAGCGTAGGGCTAGCGGACGGAACCGGGGAGCTGTTTTTT

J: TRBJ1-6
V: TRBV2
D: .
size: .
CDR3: CASSVDNSYNSPLHF
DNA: TGTGCCAGCAGTGTGGACAACTCCTATAATTCACCCCTCCACTTT

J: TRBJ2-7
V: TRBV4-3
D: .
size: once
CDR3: CASSQEVAPRYEQYF
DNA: TGCGCCAGCAGCCAAGAGGTAGCGCCCCGGTACGAGCAGTACTTC

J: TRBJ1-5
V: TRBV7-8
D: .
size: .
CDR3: CASSPDRHAGSNQPQHF
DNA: TGTGCCAGCAGCCCAGACCGACACGCAGGAAGCAATCAGCCCCAGCATTTT

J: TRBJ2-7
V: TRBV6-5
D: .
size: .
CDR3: CASSAEGGGSYEQYF
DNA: TGTGCCAGCAGCGCGGAGGGAGGGGGCTCCTACGAGCAGTACTTC

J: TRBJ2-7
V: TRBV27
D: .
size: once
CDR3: CASSLSFLLTGLSYEQYF
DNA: TGTGCCAGCAGTTTAAGCTTTCTTCTTACAGGGCTATCCTACGAGCAGTACTTC

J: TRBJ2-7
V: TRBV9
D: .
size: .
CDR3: CASSEAGAGAYEQYF
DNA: TGTGCCAGCAGTGAAGCCGGCGCAGGTGCCTACGAGCAGTACTTC

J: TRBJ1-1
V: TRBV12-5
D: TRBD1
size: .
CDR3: CASGPSATGSTEAFF
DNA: TGTGCTAGTGGTCCTTCCGCGACAGGGAGCACTGAAGCTTTCTTT

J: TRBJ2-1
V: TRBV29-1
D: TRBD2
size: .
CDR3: CSAPAERGGSYNEQFF
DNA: TGCAGCGCTCCAGCGGAGCGGGGGGGCTCCTACAATGAGCAGTTCTTC

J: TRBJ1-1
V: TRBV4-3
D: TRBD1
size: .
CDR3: CASSQDQSFGTGNTEAFF
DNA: TGCGCCAGCAGCCAAGATCAATCTTTTGGGACAGGGAACACTGAAGCTTTCTTT

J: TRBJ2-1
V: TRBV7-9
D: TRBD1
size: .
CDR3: CASSSIEGTGDQHNEQFF
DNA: TGTGCCAGCAGCTCGATAGAAGGGACAGGGGATCAACACAATGAGCAGTTCTTC

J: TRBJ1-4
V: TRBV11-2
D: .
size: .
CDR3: CASSSGEKLFF
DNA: TGTGCCAGCAGCTCCGGGGAAAAACTGTTTTTT

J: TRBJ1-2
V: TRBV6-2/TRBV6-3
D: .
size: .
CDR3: CASSPSGHYGYTF
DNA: TGTGCCAGCAGCCCCTCAGGGCACTATGGCTACACCTTC

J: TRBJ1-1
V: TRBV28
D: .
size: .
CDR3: CASSSAQLNTEAFF
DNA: TGTGCCAGCAGTTCCGCACAGCTAAACACTGAAGCTTTCTTT

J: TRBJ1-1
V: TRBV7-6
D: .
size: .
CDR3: CASSLTDSEAFF
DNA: TGTGCCAGCAGCTTAACCGACAGTGAAGCTTTCTTT

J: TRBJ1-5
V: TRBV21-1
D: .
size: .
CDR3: CASSPGRGTGDPRQPQHF
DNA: TGTGCCAGCAGCCCCGGCAGGGGGACAGGGGATCCGCGTCAGCCCCAGCATTTT

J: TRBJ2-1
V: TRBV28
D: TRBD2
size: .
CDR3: CASTTAGGPYNEQFF
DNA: TGTGCCAGCACCACAGCGGGGGGGCCCTACAATGAGCAGTTCTTC

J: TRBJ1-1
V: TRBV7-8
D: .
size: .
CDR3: CATIQGNMNTEAFF
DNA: TGTGCCACCATACAGGGAAACATGAACACTGAAGCTTTCTTT

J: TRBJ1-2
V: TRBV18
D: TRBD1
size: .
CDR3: CASSADRDYGYTF
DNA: TGTGCCAGCTCAGCAGACAGGGACTATGGCTACACCTTC

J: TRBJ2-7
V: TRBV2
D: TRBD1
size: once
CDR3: CASSSRDRGLSEQYF
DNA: TGTGCCAGCAGTTCCCGGGACAGGGGGCTATCCGAGCAGTACTTC

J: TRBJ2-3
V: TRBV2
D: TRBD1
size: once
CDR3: CASRDTGGTQYF
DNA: TGTGCCAGCAGGGATACAGGGGGTACGCAGTATTTT

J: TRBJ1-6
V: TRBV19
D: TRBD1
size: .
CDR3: CASSIEGGQGNSPLHF
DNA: TGTGCCAGTAGTATAGAAGGAGGACAGGGTAATTCACCCCTCCACTTT

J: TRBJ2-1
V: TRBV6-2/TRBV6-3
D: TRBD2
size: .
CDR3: CASSRSLAGGSYNEQFF
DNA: TGTGCCAGCAGTCGTTCACTAGCGGGAGGCTCCTACAATGAGCAGTTCTTC

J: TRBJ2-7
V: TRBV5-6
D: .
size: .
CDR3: CASSLAQTPKEQYF
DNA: TGTGCCAGCAGCTTGGCCCAGACACCCAAAGAGCAGTACTTC

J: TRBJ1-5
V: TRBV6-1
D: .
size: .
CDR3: CASSEMGHLPQHF
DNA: TGTGCCAGCAGTGAAATGGGACATTTGCCCCAGCATTTT

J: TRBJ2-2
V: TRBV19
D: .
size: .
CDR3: CASTPRQGGSPRELFF
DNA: TGTGCCAGTACCCCCCGACAGGGAGGAAGCCCCCGGGAGCTGTTTTTT

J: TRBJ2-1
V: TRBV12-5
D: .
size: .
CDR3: CASGISNEQFF
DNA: TGTGCTAGTGGTATCTCCAATGAGCAGTTCTTC